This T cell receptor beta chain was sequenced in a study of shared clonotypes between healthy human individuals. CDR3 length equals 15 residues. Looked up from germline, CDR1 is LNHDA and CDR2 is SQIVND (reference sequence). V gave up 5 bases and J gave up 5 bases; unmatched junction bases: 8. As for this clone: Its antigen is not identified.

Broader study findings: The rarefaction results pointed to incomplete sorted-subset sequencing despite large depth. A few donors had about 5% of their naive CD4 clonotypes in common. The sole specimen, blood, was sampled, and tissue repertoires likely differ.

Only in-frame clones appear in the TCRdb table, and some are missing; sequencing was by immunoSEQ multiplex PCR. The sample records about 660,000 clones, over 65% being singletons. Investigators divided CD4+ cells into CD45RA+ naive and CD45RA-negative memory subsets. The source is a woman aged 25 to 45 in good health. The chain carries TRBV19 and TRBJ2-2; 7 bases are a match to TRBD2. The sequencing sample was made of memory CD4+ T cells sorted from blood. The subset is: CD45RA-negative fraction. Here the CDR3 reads CASSPIREGTGELFF. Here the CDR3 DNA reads TGTGCCAGTAGTCCAATCAGGGAGGGGACCGGGGAGCTGTTTTTT.